Listed here are 21 T cell receptor beta chains from one sample, sequenced in a study of OX40 agonist ivuxolimab in advanced cancers. Measured with immunoSEQ multiplex PCR; TCRdb has only the in-frame clones, and not every one. This table holds more than 15,000 clones, about 74% found once. The material sequenced was CD4+ or CD8+ T cells sorted from blood, taken in a trial of the OX40 agonist ivuxolimab. The receptors derive from an adult with an advanced solid tumor such as melanoma, head and neck, liver or kidney cancer.

The J gene is TRBJ1-1, the V gene TRBV6-5; perhaps TRBD1 as D (6 bases). The V and J ends lost 5 bases and 2 bases respectively, with 12 bases between them. This CDR3 contains 14 residues. CDR1 MNHEY and CDR2 SVGAGI come from the germline V gene. The chain's CDR3 is CASSDRDTNTEAFF. CDR3 nucleotide sequence: TGTGCCAGCAGTGACCGGGACACTAACACTGAAGCTTTCTTT.

The table lists this clone with a few counts. The chain combines TRBV15 with TRBJ2-1; D not resolved. The length of the CDR3 is 13 residues. CDR1 LNHNV and CDR2 YYDKDF come from the germline V gene (reference sequence). Trimming left V 1 base short and J 6 bases short, with 7 bases between. The CDR3 DNA reads TGTGCCACCAGCAGAGGTGAAGGCAATGAGCAGTTCTTC. Protein product: CATSRGEGNEQFF.

V and J are TRBV7-3 and TRBJ2-7, with 7 bases lining up with TRBD1. This CDR3 spans 18 amino acids. Losses at the gene ends were 2 bases for V and 2 bases for J; bases not matched to a gene: 15. The germline gives CDR1 SGHTA, CDR2 FQGTGA. The CDR3 sequence is CASSLYAGGAFEPYEQYF. DNA of the CDR3: TGTGCCAGCAGCTTATACGCAGGGGGAGCCTTCGAGCCCTACGAGCAGTACTTC.

The chain is built from TRBV19 and TRBJ1-1; 9 bases match TRBD1. CDR3 length: 15 amino acids. The junction had 10 bases not matched to a gene; V was cut back by 10 bases and J by 1 base. CDR1 and CDR2 (germline): LNHDA, SQIVND (reference sequence). Here the CDR3 reads CATRPGQGPNTEAFF. The DNA of the CDR3 is TGTGCCACTCGGCCGGGACAGGGACCGAACACTGAAGCTTTCTTT.

This clone is a singleton in its sample. The genes are TRBV5-5 and TRBJ2-7; D unclear. The CDR3 runs to 13 residues. Germline V CDR1 and CDR2: SGHKS, YYEKEE (reference sequence). Trimming removed 0 bases from V and 1 base from J, with 5 bases in between. The CDR3 protein is CASSLEGSYEQYF. The CDR3 DNA sequence: TGTGCCAGCAGCTTGGAGGGTTCCTACGAGCAGTACTTC.

CDR3 residues: CASSPPLTGVVGYTDTQYF. The CDR3, as DNA: TGTGCCAGCAGCCCCCCCTTGACAGGGGTGGTAGGGTACACAGATACGCAGTATTTT. The gene calls are TRBV7-6 and TRBJ2-3, with 8 bases identical to TRBD1. The CDR3 extends over 19 amino acids. Germline V lookup: CDR1 SGHVS, CDR2 FNYEAQ. V was pared by 5 bases and J by 2 bases, with 18 bases of the junction left unmatched.

The chain is built from TRBV11-2 and TRBJ2-7; unclear D gene. The germline CDR1 and CDR2 sequences are SGHAT and FQNNGV. This CDR3 has 13 residues. Trimming removed 5 bases at V and 3 bases at J, with 11 bases between. The CDR3 sequence: CASSHTEGYEQYF. CDR3 nucleotide sequence: TGTGCCAGCAGCCACACGGAAGGCTACGAGCAGTACTTC. The variable domain in full, with the rest retrieved from reference TRBV11-2 and TRBJ2-7, is EAGVAQSPRYKIIEKRQSVAFWCNPISGHATLYWYQQILGQGPKLLIQFQNNGVVDDSQLPKDRFSAERLKGVDSTLKIQPAKLEDSAVYLCASSHTEGYEQYFGPGTRLTVT.

V gene TRBV6-6 combines with J gene TRBJ2-5; no definite D call. Germline V CDR1 and CDR2: MNHNY, SVGAGI (reference sequence). Trimming removed 6 bases from V and 5 bases from J, with 19 bases in between. The CDR3 runs to 15 residues. Written as DNA, the CDR3 is TGTGCCAGCAGGGCCAGATTCGGTTCCACCGAGACCCAGTACTTC. It codes for CASRARFGSTETQYF.

The chain joins TRBV10-3 to TRBJ2-3; D unresolved. The CDR3 is made up of 15 amino acids. Germline V gene lookup returns CDR1 ENHRY and CDR2 SYGVKD. V shed 8 bases and J shed 1 base, with 16 bases lying between them. The CDR3 nucleotides are TGTGCCATCGGAATAACTGCCCAGGGCACAGATACGCAGTATTTT. Translation: CAIGITAQGTDTQYF.

The V and J genes are TRBV2 and TRBJ2-5, with a tentative D call TRBD2 (5 bases). The CDR3 consists of 11 residues. Germline V gene lookup returns CDR1 SNHLY and CDR2 FYNNEI. Trimming took off 10 bases at V and 9 bases at J, with 15 bases between the two ends. Here the CDR3 DNA reads TGTGCCACTGAGTCTCGGCGGGCCCAGTACTTC. Its protein product is CATESRRAQYF.

The sample holds a few counts of this clone. The chain is built from TRBV9 and TRBJ1-2, with 7 bases identical to TRBD1. Germline trimming cut 3 bases from V and 0 bases from J; bases unmatched to any gene: 5. This CDR3 comprises 15 residues. In germline, CDR1 is SGDLS, CDR2 YYNGEE. This CDR3 is CASSETGTANYGYTF. The CDR3 DNA reads TGTGCCAGCAGCGAGACCGGGACAGCTAACTATGGCTACACCTTC.

V usage is TRBV27 and J usage is TRBJ1-5, with D perhaps TRBD1 (5 bases). Germline loops: CDR1 MNHEY, CDR2 SMNVEV (reference sequence). The germline V and J ends were trimmed by 2 bases and 3 bases, with 8 bases remaining between them. The CDR3 totals 14 residues. The CDR3 loop is CASSLGGDNQPQHF. The CDR3 DNA reads as TGTGCCAGCAGTTTAGGAGGGGACAATCAGCCCCAGCATTTT.

The count of this clone is one. This chain uses TRBV28 with TRBJ2-3; no clear D. CDR3 length equals 15 residues. The V and J ends lost 3 bases and 0 bases respectively, with 10 bases between them. Germline CDR1 and CDR2: MDHEN and SYDVKM. As DNA, the CDR3 is TGTGCCAGCAGTTTTGTCGGAACTAGCACAGATACGCAGTATTTT. Translated: CASSFVGTSTDTQYF.

This clone has a handful of counts. V usage is TRBV7-3 and J usage is TRBJ2-2, with TRBD2 as a possible D gene (5 bases). Germline V gene sequence: CDR1 SGHTA, CDR2 FQGTGA. CDR3 size: 15 residues. Trimming pared 7 bases from V and 2 bases from J, leaving 14 bases between. CDR3 in amino acids: CASTQQRTNTGELFF. Written as DNA, the CDR3 is TGTGCCAGCACCCAGCAGCGGACTAACACCGGGGAGCTGTTTTTT.

A few counts support this clone. The rearrangement links TRBV11-2 to TRBJ2-1; 9 nucleotides match TRBD1. V was clipped by 6 bases and J by 7 bases; unmatched bases: 7. CDR1 is SGHAT, CDR2 FQNNGV, per germline. This CDR3 is 14 amino acids long. DNA of the CDR3: TGTGCCAGCAGTTCCGGGACAGGGCAGAATGAGCAGTTCTTC. Encoded protein: CASSSGTGQNEQFF.

V gene TRBV19 combines with J gene TRBJ2-3; TRBD2 aligns across 8 bases. This CDR3 contains 14 residues. V dropped 7 bases and J dropped 3; count of bases not matched to a gene: 6. The germline gives CDR1 LNHDA, CDR2 SQIVND (reference sequence). CDR3 in DNA: TGTGCCAGTACGAGCGGGAGTAAGACAGATACGCAGTATTTT. Protein: CASTSGSKTDTQYF.

The gene calls are TRBV7-8 and TRBJ1-4; unclear D gene. Germline V gene data show CDR1 as SGHVS and CDR2 as FQNEAQ. CDR3 size: 14 residues. V was shortened by 3 bases and J by 4 bases, with 9 bases between the two germline ends. CDR3: CASSFSGFNEKLFF. The CDR3, as DNA: TGTGCCAGCAGCTTTTCCGGGTTTAATGAAAAACTGTTTTTT.

V is TRBV13 and J is TRBJ1-1; D is uncertain. The CDR3 consists of 15 residues. With 4 bases removed from V and 0 bases from J, the gap between germline ends came to 12 bases. Germline V gives CDR1 PRHDT, CDR2 FYEKMQ (reference sequence). The CDR3 here is CASSSLQAMNTEAFF. The CDR3 coding sequence is TGTGCCAGCAGCTCTCTCCAGGCAATGAACACTGAAGCTTTCTTT.

V gene TRBV29-1 combines with J gene TRBJ2-7; possibly TRBD2 for D (6 bases). Trimming left V 1 base short and J 5 bases short, with 12 bases between. This CDR3 contains 13 residues. Germline V gives CDR1 SQVTM, CDR2 ANQGSEA. In nucleotides, the CDR3 is TGCAGCGTTGAAGCTTTTGGGGGGAACGAGCAGTACTTC. As protein: CSVEAFGGNEQYF.

The chain combines TRBV11-3 with TRBJ1-4, with a possible D match to TRBD1 (6 bases). CDR1 and CDR2 from the germline V gene are SGHNT and YENEEA. V was trimmed by 5 bases and J by 3 bases, leaving 22 bases between them. This CDR3 comprises 18 residues. The CDR3 DNA follows: TGTGCCAGCAGCCCGAGTAGAAGGACAGCCTATCCTAATGAAAAACTGTTTTTT. Residues: CASSPSRRTAYPNEKLFF.

This rearrangement joins TRBV28 to TRBJ1-2, with unresolved D. Trimming cost V 5 bases and J 7 bases, with 11 bases left between them. There are 12 residues in the CDR3. Looked up from germline, CDR1 is MDHEN and CDR2 is SYDVKM. CDR3: CASSPPEGGYTF. CDR3 sequence (DNA): TGTGCCAGCAGTCCCCCTGAGGGTGGCTACACCTTC.